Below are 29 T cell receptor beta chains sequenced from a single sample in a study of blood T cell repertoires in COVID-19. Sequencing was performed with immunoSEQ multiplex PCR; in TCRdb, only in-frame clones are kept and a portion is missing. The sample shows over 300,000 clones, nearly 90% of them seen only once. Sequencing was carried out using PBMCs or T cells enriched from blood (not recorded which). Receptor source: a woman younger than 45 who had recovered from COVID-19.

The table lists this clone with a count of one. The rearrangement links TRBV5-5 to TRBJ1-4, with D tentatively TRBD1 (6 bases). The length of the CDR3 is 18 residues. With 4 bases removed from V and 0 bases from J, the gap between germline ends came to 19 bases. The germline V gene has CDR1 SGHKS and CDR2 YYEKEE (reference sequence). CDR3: CASSKVPGHPATNEKLFF. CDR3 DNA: TGTGCCAGCAGCAAGGTTCCGGGACATCCTGCAACTAATGAAAAACTGTTTTTT.

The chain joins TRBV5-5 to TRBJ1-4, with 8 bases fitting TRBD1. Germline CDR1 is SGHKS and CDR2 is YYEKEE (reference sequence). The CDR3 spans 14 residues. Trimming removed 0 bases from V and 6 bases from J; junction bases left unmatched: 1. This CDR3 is CASSLETGDEKLFF. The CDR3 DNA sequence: TGTGCCAGCAGCTTGGAGACAGGGGATGAAAAACTGTTTTTT.

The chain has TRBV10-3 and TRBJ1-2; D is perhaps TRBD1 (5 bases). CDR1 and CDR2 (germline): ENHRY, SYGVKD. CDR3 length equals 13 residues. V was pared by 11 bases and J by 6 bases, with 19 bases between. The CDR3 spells CAAQGGGDNGYTF. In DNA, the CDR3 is TGTGCCGCCCAAGGAGGAGGGGATAATGGCTACACCTTC.

The CDR3 is CASSIVSMNTEAFF. The CDR3 DNA reads as TGTGCCAGTAGTATCGTGAGCATGAACACTGAAGCTTTCTTT. This rearrangement joins TRBV19 to TRBJ1-1; unclear D gene. The CDR3 spans 14 residues. Per the germline V gene, CDR1 is LNHDA and CDR2 is SQIVND (reference sequence). V shed 3 bases and J shed 0 bases, with 8 bases lying between them.

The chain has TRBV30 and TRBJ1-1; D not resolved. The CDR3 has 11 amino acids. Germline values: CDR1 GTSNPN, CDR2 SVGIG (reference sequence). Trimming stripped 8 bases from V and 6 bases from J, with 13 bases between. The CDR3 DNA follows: TGTGCCAGCCGCGGTTGGGCTGAAGCTTTCTTT. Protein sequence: CASRGWAEAFF.

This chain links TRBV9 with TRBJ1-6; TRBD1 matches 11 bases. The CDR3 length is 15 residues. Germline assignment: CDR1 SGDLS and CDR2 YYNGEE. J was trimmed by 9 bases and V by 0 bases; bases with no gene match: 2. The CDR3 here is CASSVEGTGGSPLHF. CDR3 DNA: TGTGCCAGCAGCGTAGAAGGGACAGGGGGTTCACCCCTCCACTTT.

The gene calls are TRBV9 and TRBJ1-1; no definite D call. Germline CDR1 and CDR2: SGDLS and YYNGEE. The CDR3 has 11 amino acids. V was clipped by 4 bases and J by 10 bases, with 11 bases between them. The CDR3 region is CASSPRGVAFF. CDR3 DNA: TGTGCCAGCAGCCCACGGGGTGTAGCTTTCTTT.

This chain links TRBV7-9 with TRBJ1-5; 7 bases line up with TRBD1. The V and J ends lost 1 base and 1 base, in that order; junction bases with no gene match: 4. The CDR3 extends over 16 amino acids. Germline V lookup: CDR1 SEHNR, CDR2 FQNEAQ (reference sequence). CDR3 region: CASSLETGMSNQPQHF. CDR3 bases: TGTGCCAGCAGCTTAGAGACAGGGATGAGCAATCAGCCCCAGCATTTT.

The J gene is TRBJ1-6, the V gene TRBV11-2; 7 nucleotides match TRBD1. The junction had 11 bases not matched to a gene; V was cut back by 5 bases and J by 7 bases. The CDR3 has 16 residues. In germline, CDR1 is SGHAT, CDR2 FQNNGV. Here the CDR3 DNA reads TGTGCCAGCAGCCACCAGAGGGACAGCCTCAATTCACCCCTCCACTTT. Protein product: CASSHQRDSLNSPLHF. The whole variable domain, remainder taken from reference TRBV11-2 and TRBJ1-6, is EAGVAQSPRYKIIEKRQSVAFWCNPISGHATLYWYQQILGQGPKLLIQFQNNGVVDDSQLPKDRFSAERLKGVDSTLKIQPAKLEDSAVYLCASSHQRDSLNSPLHFGNGTRLTVT.

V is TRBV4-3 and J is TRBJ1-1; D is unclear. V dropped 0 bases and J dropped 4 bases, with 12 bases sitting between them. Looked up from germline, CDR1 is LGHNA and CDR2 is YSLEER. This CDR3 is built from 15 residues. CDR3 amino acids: CASSQDRSGSTEAFF. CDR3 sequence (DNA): TGCGCCAGCAGCCAAGATAGGTCGGGGAGCACTGAAGCTTTCTTT.

This CDR3 is CATQAGVNQPQHF. CDR3 nucleotide sequence: TGCGCCACTCAGGCGGGGGTCAATCAGCCCCAGCATTTT. J is TRBJ1-5 and V is TRBV10-1; a weak D match, TRBD1 (5 bases). This CDR3 is built from 13 residues. Germline CDR1 WNHNN, CDR2 SYGVQD (reference sequence). Trimming stripped 10 bases from V and 3 bases from J, with 13 bases between.

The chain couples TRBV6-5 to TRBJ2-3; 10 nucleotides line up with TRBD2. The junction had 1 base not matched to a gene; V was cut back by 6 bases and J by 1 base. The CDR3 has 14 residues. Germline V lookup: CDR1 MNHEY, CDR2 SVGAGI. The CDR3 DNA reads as TGTGCCAGCAGCGGGACTAGCGGCACAGATACGCAGTATTTT. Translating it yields CASSGTSGTDTQYF.

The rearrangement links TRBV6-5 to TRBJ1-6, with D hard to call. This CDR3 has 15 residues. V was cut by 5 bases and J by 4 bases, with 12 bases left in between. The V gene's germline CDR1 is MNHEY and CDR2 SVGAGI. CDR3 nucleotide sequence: TGTGCCAGCAGTCCCTGGGAGGCGTATAATTCACCCCTCCACTTT. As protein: CASSPWEAYNSPLHF.

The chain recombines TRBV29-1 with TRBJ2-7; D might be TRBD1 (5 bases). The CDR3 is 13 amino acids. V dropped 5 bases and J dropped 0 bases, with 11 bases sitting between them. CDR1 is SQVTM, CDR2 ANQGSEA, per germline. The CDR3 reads CSVQLDSSYEQYF. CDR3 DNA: TGCAGCGTTCAATTAGACAGCTCCTACGAGCAGTACTTC.

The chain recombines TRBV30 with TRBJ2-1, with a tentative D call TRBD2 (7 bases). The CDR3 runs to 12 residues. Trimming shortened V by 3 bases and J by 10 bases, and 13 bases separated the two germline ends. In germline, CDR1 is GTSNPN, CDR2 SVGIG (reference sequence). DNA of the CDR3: TGTGCCTGGAGCCTAGAGGGGGGGGAGCAGTTCTTC. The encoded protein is CAWSLEGGEQFF.

CDR3 in amino acids: CASSHRNGGPKDEQYF. DNA for the CDR3: TGCGCCAGCAGCCACCGCAACGGGGGGCCGAAGGACGAGCAGTACTTC. V is TRBV4-1 and J is TRBJ2-7; tentative D call: TRBD2 (7 bases). This CDR3 comprises 16 residues. Germline CDR1 reads MGHRA; CDR2 reads YSYEKL. Trimming cost V 3 bases and J 5 bases, with 20 bases left between them.

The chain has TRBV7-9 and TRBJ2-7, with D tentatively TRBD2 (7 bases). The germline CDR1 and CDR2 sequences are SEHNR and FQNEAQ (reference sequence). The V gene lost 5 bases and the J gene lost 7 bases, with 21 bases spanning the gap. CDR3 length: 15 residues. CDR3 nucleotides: TGTGCCAGCAGCCCAGGAGGGGGGGCTCGGGAGGAGCAGTACTTC. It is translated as CASSPGGGAREEQYF. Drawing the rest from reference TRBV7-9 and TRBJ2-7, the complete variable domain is DTGVSQNPRHKITKRGQNVTFRCDPISEHNRLYWYRQTLGQGPEFLTYFQNEAQLEKSRLLSDRFSAERPKGSFSTLEIQRTEQGDSAMYLCASSPGGGAREEQYFGPGTRLTVT.

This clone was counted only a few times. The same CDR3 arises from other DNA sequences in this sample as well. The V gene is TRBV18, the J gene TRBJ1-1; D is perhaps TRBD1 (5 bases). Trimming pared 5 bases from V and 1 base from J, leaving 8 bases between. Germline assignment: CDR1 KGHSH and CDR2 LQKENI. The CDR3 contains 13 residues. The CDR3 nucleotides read TGTGCCAGCTCAACCGACAGGAACACTGAAGCTTTCTTT. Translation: CASSTDRNTEAFF.

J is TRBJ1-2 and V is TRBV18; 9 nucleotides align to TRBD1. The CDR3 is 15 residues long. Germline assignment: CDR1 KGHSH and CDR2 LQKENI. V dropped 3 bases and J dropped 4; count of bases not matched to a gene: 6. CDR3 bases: TGTGCCAGCTCACCCTTGGACAGGGGCGCCTATGGCTACACCTTC. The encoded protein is CASSPLDRGAYGYTF.

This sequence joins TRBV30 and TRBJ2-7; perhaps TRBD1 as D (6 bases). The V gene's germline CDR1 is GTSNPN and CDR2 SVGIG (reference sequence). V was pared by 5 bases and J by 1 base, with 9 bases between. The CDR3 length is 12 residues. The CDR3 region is CAWGDKSYEQYF. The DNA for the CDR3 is TGTGCCTGGGGGGACAAGTCCTACGAGCAGTACTTC.

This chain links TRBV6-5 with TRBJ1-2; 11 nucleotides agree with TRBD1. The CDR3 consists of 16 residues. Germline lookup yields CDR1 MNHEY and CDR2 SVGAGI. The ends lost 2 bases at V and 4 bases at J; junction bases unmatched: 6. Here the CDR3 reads CASSYLDRGRGYGYTF. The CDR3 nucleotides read TGTGCCAGCAGTTACCTGGACAGGGGGCGAGGCTATGGCTACACCTTC.

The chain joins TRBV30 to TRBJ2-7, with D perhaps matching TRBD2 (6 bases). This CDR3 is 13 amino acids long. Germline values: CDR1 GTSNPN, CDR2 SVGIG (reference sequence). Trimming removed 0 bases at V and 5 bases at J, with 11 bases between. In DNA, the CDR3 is TGTGCCTGGAGTGTCTCGGGGGAGCACGAGCAGTACTTC. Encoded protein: CAWSVSGEHEQYF. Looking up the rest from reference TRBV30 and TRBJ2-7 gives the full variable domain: SQTIHQWPATLVQPVGSPLSLECTVEGTSNPNLYWYRQAAGRGLQLLFYSVGIGQISSEVPQNLSASRPQDRQFILSSKKLLLSDSGFYLCAWSVSGEHEQYFGPGTRLTVT.

In nucleotides, the CDR3 is TGTGCCAGCAGTCATCCCTACAATGAGCAGTTCTTC. Amino acid sequence: CASSHPYNEQFF. V and J are TRBV6-2 or TRBV6-3 and TRBJ2-1; D gene uncertain. Germline CDR1 reads MNHEY; CDR2 reads SVGEGT. There are 12 residues in the CDR3. Trimming cost V 5 bases and J 2 bases, with 4 bases left between them.

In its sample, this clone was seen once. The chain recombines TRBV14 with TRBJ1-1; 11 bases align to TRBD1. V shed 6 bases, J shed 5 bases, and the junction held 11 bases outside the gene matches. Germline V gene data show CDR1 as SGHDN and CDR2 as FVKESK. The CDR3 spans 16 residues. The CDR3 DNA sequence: TGTGCCAGCAGTGCAAGGTCCGGGACAGGGGGAACTGAAGCTTTCTTT. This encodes CASSARSGTGGTEAFF.

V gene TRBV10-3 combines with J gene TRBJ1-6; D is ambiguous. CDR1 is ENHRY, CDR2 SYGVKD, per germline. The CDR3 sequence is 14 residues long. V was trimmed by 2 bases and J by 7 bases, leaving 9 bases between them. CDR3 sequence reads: CAISELRENSPLHF. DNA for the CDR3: TGTGCCATCAGTGAGCTGCGGGAGAATTCACCCCTCCACTTT.

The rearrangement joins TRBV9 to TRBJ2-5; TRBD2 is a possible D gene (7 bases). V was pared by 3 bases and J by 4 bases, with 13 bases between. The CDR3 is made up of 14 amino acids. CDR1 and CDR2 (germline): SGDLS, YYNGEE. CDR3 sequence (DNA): TGTGCCAGCAGCGCAAAGGGGGGGTCAGAGACCCAGTACTTC. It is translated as CASSAKGGSETQYF.

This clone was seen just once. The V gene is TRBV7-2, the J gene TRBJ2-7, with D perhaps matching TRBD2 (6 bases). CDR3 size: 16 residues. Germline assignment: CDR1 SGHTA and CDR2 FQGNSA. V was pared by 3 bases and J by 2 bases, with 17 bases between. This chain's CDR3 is CASSLKPLGGPYEQYF. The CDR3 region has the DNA TGTGCCAGCAGCTTGAAGCCCCTGGGGGGTCCCTACGAGCAGTACTTC.

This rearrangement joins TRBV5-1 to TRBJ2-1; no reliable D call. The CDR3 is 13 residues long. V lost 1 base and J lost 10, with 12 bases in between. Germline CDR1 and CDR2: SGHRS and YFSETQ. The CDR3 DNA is TGCGCCAGCAGCTTGTACCACCCCACAGAGCAGTTCTTC. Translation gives CASSLYHPTEQFF. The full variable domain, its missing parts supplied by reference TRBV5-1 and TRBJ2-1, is KAGVTQTPRYLIKTRGQQVTLSCSPISGHRSVSWYQQTPGQGLQFLFEYFSETQRNKGNFPGRFSGRQFSNSRSEMNVSTLELGDSALYLCASSLYHPTEQFFGPGTRLTVL.

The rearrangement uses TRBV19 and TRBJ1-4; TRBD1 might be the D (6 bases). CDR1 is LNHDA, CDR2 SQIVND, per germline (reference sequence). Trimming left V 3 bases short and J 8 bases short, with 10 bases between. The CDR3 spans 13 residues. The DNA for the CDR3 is TGTGCCAGTAGTATTCAGGGGCGGGAAAAACTGTTTTTT. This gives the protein CASSIQGREKLFF.